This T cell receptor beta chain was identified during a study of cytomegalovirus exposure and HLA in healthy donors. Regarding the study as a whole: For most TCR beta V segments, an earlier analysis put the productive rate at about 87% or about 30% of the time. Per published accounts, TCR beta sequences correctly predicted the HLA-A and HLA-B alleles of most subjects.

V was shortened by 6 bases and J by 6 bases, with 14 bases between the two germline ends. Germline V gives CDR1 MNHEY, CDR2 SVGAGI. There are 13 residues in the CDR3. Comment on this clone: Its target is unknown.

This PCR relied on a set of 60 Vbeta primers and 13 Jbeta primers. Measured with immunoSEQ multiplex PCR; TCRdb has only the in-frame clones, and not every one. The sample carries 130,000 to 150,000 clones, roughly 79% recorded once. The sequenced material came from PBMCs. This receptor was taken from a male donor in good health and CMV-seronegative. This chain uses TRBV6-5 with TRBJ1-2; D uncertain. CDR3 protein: CASSRTKSDGYTF. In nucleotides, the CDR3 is TGTGCCAGCAGCCGTACAAAAAGCGATGGCTACACCTTC.